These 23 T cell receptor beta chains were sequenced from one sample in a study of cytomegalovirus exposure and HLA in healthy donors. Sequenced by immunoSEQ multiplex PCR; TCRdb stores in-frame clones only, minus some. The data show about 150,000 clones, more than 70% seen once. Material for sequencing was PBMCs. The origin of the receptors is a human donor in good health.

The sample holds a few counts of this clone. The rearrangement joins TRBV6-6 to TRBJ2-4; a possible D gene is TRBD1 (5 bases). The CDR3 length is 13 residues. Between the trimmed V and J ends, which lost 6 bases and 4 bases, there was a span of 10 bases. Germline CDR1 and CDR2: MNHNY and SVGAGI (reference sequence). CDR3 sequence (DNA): TGTGCCAGCAGCCAGACAGAGAAAAACATTCAGTACTTC. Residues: CASSQTEKNIQYF.

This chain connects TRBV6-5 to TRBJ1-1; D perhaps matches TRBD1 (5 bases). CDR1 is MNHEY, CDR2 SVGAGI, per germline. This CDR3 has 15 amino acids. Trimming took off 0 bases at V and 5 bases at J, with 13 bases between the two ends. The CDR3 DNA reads TGTGCCAGCAGTTACTCGATGGCCCGGGGGACTGAAGCTTTCTTT. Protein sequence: CASSYSMARGTEAFF.

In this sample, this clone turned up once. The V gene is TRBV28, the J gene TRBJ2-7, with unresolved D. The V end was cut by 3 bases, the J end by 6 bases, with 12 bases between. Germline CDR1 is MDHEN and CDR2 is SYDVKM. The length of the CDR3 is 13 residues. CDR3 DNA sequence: TGTGCCAGCAGTTTGTTGCTAGTAGGCGAGCAGTACTTC. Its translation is CASSLLLVGEQYF. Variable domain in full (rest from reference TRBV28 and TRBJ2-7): DVKVTQSSRYLVKRTGEKVFLECVQDMDHENMFWYRQDPGLGLRLIYFSYDVKMKEKGDIPEGYSVSREKKERFSLILESASTNQTSMYLCASSLLLVGEQYFGPGTRLTVT.

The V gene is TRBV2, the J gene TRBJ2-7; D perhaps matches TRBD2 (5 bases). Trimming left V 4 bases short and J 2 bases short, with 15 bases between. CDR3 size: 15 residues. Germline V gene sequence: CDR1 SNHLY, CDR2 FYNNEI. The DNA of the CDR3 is TGTGCCAGCAGTGTACGGGCGGGTAGTGCCTACGAGCAGTACTTC. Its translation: CASSVRAGSAYEQYF.

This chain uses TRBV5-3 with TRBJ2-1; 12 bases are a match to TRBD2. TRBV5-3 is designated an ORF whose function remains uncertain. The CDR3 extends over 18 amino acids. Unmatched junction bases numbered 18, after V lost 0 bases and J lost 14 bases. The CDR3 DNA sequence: TGTGCCAGAAGCTTGGATACAGTGGGGCTAGCGGGAGGGCCGGGGGAGTTCTTC. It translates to CARSLDTVGLAGGPGEFF.

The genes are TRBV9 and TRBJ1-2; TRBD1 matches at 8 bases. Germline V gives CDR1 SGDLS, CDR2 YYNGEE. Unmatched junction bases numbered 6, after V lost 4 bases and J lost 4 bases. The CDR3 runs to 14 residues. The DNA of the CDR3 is TGTGCCAGCAGCACGAGACAGGGGACCTATGGCTACACCTTC. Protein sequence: CASSTRQGTYGYTF.

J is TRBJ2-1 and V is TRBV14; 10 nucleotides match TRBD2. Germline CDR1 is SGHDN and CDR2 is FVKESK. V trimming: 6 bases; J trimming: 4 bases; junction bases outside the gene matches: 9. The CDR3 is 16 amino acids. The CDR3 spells CASSPVGLAVYNEQFF. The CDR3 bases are TGTGCCAGCAGTCCTGTAGGACTAGCGGTTTACAATGAGCAGTTCTTC. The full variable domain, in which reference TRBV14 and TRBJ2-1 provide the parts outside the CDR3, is EAGVTQFPSHSVIEKGQTVTLRCDPISGHDNLYWYRRVMGKEIKFLLHFVKESKQDESGMPNNRFLAERTGGTYSTLKVQPAELEDSGVYFCASSPVGLAVYNEQFFGPGTRLTVL.

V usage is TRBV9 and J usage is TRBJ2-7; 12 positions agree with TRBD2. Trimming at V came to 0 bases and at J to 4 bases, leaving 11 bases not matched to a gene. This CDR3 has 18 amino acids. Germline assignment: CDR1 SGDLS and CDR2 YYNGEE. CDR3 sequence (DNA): TGTGCCAGCAGCGTAGGAGCTAGCGGGGGGGCCGGTATGTACGAGCAGTACTTC. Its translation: CASSVGASGGAGMYEQYF.

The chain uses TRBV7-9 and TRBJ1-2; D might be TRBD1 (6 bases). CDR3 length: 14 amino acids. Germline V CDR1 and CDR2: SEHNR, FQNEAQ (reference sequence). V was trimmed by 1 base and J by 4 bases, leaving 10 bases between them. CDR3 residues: CASSLDRGAYGYTF. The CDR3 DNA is TGTGCCAGCAGCTTAGATCGGGGGGCCTATGGCTACACCTTC.

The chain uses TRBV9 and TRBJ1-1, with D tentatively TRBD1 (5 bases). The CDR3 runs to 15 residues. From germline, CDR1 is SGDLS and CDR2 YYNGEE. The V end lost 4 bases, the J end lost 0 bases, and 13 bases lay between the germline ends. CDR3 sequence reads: CASSPTTVMNTEAFF. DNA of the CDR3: TGTGCCAGCAGCCCAACGACAGTTATGAACACTGAAGCTTTCTTT.

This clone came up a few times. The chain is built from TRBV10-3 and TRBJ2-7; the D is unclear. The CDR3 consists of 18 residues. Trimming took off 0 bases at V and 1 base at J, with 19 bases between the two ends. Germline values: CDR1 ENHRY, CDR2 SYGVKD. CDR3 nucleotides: TGTGCCATCAGTGAGTCAAATCGCGGCAACTCAAAATCCTACGAGCAGTACTTC. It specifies CAISESNRGNSKSYEQYF.

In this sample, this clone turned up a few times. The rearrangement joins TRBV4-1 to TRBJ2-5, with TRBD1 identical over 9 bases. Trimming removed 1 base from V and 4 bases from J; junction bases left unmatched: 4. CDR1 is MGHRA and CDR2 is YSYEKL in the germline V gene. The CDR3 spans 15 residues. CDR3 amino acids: CASSQVRTGVETQYF. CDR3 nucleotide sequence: TGCGCCAGCAGCCAAGTCAGGACAGGGGTAGAGACCCAGTACTTC.

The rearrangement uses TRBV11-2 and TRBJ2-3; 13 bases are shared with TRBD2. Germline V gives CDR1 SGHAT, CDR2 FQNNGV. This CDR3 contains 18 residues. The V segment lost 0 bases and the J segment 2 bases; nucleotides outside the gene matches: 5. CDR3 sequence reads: CASSLDGLAGANTDTQYF. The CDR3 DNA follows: TGTGCCAGCAGCTTAGATGGACTAGCGGGGGCCAACACAGATACGCAGTATTTT.

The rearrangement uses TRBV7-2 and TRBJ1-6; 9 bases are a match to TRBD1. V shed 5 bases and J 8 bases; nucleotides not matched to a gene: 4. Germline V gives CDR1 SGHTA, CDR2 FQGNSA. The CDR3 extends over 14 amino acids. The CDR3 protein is CASSNRGQDSPLHF. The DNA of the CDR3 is TGTGCCAGCAGCAACAGGGGGCAGGATTCACCCCTCCACTTT.

CDR3 loop: CASTQVGLRGLNTEAFF. The CDR3 nucleotides are TGCGCCAGCACCCAGGTCGGACTCAGGGGCCTGAACACTGAAGCTTTCTTT. The chain has TRBV5-1 and TRBJ1-1; a weak D match, TRBD1 (6 bases). The CDR3 contains 17 residues. Looked up from germline, CDR1 is SGHRS and CDR2 is YFSETQ. V shed 6 bases and J shed 0 bases, with 21 bases lying between them.

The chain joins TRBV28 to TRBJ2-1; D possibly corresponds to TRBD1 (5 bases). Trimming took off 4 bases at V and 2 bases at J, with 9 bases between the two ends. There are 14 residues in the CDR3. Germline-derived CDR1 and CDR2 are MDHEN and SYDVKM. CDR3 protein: CASSWQGPYNEQFF. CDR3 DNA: TGTGCCAGCAGTTGGCAGGGCCCCTACAATGAGCAGTTCTTC.

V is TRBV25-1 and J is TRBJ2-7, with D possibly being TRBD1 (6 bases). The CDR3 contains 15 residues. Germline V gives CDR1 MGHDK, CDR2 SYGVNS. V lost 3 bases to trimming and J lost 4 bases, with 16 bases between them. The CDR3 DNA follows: TGTGCCAGCAGTGATGCGGACAGTGCTGGATACGAGCAGTACTTC. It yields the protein CASSDADSAGYEQYF.

The CDR3 bases are TGCAGCGTCGGATCGCAACAGGGCAACGAGCAGTACTTC. This codes for CSVGSQQGNEQYF. The rearrangement uses TRBV29-1 and TRBJ2-7, with D possibly TRBD1 on 6 matching bases. The V gene's germline CDR1 is SQVTM and CDR2 ANQGSEA. The CDR3 totals 13 residues. Trimming took off 6 bases at V and 5 bases at J, with 17 bases between the two ends.

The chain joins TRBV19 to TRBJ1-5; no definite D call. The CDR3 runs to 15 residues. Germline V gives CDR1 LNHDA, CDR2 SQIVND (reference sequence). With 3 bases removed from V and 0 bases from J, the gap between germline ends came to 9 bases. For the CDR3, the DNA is TGTGCCAGTAGTATGGGCGGGTATAGCAATCAGCCCCAGCATTTT. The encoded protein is CASSMGGYSNQPQHF. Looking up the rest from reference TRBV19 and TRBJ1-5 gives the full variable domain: DGGITQSPKYLFRKEGQNVTLSCEQNLNHDAMYWYRQDPGQGLRLIYYSQIVNDFQKGDIAEGYSVSREKKESFPLTVTSAQKNPTAFYLCASSMGGYSNQPQHFGDGTRLSIL.

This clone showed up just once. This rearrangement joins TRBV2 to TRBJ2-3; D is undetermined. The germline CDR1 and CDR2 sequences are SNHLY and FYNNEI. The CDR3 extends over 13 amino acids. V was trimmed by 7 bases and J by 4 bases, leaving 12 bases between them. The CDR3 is CASIRLGSDTQYF. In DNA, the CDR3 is TGTGCCAGCATAAGGCTCGGGTCAGATACGCAGTATTTT.

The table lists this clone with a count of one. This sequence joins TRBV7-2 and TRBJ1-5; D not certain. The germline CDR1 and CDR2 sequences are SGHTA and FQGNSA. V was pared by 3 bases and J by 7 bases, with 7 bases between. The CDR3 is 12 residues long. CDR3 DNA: TGTGCCAGCAGCTTTGTTCTACAGCCCCAGCATTTT. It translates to CASSFVLQPQHF.

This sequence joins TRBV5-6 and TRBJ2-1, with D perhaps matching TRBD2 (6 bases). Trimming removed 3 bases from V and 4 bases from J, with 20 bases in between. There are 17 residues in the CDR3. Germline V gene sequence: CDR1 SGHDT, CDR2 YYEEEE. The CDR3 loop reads CASSYFQTSGQYNEQFF. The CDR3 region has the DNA TGTGCCAGCAGCTACTTCCAAACAAGCGGGCAATACAATGAGCAGTTCTTC.

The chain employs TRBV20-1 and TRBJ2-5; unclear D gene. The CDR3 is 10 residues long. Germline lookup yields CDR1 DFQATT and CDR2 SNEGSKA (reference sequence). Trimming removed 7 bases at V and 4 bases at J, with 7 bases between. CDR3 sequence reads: CSVPRETQYF. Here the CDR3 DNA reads TGCAGTGTCCCCCGAGAGACCCAGTACTTC.